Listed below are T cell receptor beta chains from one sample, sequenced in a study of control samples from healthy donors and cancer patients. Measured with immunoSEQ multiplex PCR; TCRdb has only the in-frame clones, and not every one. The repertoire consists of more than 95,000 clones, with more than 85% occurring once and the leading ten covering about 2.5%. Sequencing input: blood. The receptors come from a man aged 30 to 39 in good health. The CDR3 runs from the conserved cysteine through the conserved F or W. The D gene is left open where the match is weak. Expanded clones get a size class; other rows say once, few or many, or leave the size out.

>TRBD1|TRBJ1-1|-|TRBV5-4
TGTGCCAGCAGCTTATACAGGGGATCAAACACTGAAGCTTTCTTT
CASSLYRGSNTEAFF
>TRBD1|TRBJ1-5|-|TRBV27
TGTGCCAGCGCCGGGACAGGGGGCGCGGGACAGCCCCAGCATTTT
CASAGTGGAGQPQHF
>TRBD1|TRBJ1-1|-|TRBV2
TGTGCCACCCTAAGACAGGGAAAGACTGAAGCTTTCTTT
CATLRQGKTEAFF
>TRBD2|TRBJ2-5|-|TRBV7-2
TGTGCCAGCAGCCCTAACCCGTTGGGACTAGCGAATCAAGAGACCCAGTACTTC
CASSPNPLGLANQETQYF
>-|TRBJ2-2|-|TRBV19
TGTGCCAGTAGTCCTCGGAGCTCAGCGGACACCGGGGAGCTGTTTTTT
CASSPRSSADTGELFF
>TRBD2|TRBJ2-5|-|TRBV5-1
TGCGCCAGCAGCTCTCTTCCGCTAGCGGGGGGTGGCGAGACCCAGTACTTC
CASSSLPLAGGGETQYF
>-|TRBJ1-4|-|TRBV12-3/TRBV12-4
TGTGCCACAGGGGCGGGTAATGAAAAACTGTTTTTT
CATGAGNEKLFF
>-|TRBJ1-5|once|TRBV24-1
TGTGCCACCAGTGATGAGGACGATCAGCCCCAGCATTTT
CATSDEDDQPQHF
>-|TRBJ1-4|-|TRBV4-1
TGCGCCAGCAGCCGAAATCCGGAGAGAGGGATAGGTGAAAAACTGTTTTTT
CASSRNPERGIGEKLFF
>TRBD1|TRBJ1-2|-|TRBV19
TGTGCCAGTAAACCATCCGGGACAGGGGGGAACTATGGCTACACCTTC
CASKPSGTGGNYGYTF
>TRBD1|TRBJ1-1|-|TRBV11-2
TGTGCCAGCAGGATAAACAGGGGTGGGGACACTGAAGCTTTCTTT
CASRINRGGDTEAFF
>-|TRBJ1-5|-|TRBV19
TGTGCCAGTAGTATGGGTCACGAAGGGGGATATCAGCCCCAGCATTTT
CASSMGHEGGYQPQHF
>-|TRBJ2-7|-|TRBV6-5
TGTGCCAGCAGTTACTCAGGGAGGAGTTACGAGCAGTACTTC
CASSYSGRSYEQYF
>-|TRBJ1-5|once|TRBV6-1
TGTGCCAGCAGTGACAGTTTAGGCAATCAGCCCCAGCATTTT
CASSDSLGNQPQHF
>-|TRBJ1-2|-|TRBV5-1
TGCGCCAGCAGCTTGGACAGGAGCGTTTATGGCTACACCTTC
CASSLDRSVYGYTF
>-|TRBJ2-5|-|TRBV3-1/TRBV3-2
TGTGCCAGCAGCCAAGGACGGGCCAGCCAAGAGACCCAGTACTTC
CASSQGRASQETQYF
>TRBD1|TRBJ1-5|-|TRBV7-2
TGTGCCAGCAGCCGTGCCTTTGGACAGGTGGGCCAGCATTTT
CASSRAFGQVGQHF
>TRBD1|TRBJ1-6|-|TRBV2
TGTGCCAGCAGGGAGGGACAGGTGAATTCACCCCTCCACTTT
CASREGQVNSPLHF
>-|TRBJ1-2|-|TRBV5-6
TGTGCCAGCAGCTCCCGAGGGGGCTACACCTTC
CASSSRGGYTF
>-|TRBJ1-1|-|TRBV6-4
TGTGCCAGCTCTCCCAGGGCCGAGAACACTGAAGCTTTCTTT
CASSPRAENTEAFF
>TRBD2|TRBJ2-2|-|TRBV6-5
TGTGCCAGCAGGACTAGCGGGGGTACCGGGGAGCTGTTTTTT
CASRTSGGTGELFF
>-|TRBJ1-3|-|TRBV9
TGTGCCAGCAGCGACAGCTCTGGAAACACCATATATTTT
CASSDSSGNTIYF
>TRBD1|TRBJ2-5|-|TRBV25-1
TGTGCCAGCAGTGATCCCGACAGGGGGCCCCCGGAGACCCAGTACTTC
CASSDPDRGPPETQYF
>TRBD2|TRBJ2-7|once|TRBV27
TGTGCCAGCAGTCGACTAGCGGGGAGCTACGAGCAGTACTTC
CASSRLAGSYEQYF
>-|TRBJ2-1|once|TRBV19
TGTGCCAGTAGTATGGGGCAGAACAATGAGCAGTTCTTC
CASSMGQNNEQFF
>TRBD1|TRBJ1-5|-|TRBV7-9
TGTGCCAGCAGCTTAGGAGGGGGCGGTCAGCCCCAGCATTTT
CASSLGGGGQPQHF
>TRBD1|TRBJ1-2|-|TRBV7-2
TGTGCCAGCAGCTTAGGACAGGGGATGCGAGGCTACACCTTC
CASSLGQGMRGYTF
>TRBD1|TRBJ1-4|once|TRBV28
TGTGCCAGCAGTTTAGGGGACAGTAATGAAAAACTGTTTTTT
CASSLGDSNEKLFF
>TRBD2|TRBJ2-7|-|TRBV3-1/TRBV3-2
TGTGCCAGCAGCCAAGGGTCTAGCGGGGCCTACGAGCAGTACTTC
CASSQGSSGAYEQYF
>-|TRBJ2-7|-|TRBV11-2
TGTGCCAGCAGCTTAGGGCCCCCCTACGAGCAGTACTTC
CASSLGPPYEQYF
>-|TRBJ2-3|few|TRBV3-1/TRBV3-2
TGTGCCAGCAGCCGACGCCGGCGTGGAGATACGCAGTATTTT
CASSRRRRGDTQYF
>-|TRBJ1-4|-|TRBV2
TGTGCCAGCAGGGGGCGCGCTAATGAAAAACTGTTTTTT
CASRGRANEKLFF
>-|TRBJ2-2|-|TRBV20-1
TGCAGTGCTAGTCGAGGGACGAACACCGGGGAGCTGTTTTTT
CSASRGTNTGELFF
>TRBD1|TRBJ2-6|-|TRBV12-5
TGTGCTAGTGGTTTGGCCGGGACAGGGATCTCTGGGGCCAACGTCCTGACTTTC
CASGLAGTGISGANVLTF
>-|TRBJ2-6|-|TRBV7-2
TGTGCCAGCAGCTTACTCCCAGGGATAGTCTCTGGGGCCAACGTCCTGACTTTC
CASSLLPGIVSGANVLTF
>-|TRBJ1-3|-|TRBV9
TGTGCCAGCAGCGAGGGGAATGGGGGCCCCTCTGGAAACACCATATATTTT
CASSEGNGGPSGNTIYF
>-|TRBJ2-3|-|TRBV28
TGTGCCAGCAGTCTACAGGGAACGAGGACAGATACGCAGTATTTT
CASSLQGTRTDTQYF
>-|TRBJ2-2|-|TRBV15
TGTGCCACCAGCAGAGATCTGCACGGCCCCGGGGAGCTGTTTTTT
CATSRDLHGPGELFF
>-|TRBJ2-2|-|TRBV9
TGTGCCAGCAGCCCTCGACTAGAATCCGTGAACACCGGGGAGCTGTTTTTT
CASSPRLESVNTGELFF
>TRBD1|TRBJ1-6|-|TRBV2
TGTGCCAGCAGCGGTTTAGACAGGGTGTCCTATAATTCACCCCTCCACTTT
CASSGLDRVSYNSPLHF
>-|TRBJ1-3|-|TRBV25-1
TGTGCCAGCAGTCTGGATGCAAACACCATATATTTT
CASSLDANTIYF
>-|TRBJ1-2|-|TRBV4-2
TGTGCCAGCAGCCAAGGATCTCTTGGAGGCACCTTC
CASSQGSLGGTF
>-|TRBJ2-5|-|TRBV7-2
TGTGCCAGCAGCTCCTCGTATTTCCAAGAGACCCAGTACTTC
CASSSSYFQETQYF
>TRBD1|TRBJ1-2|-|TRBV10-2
TGCGCCACCGGACAGGGGGCCTATGGCTACACCTTC
CATGQGAYGYTF
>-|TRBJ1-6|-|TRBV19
TGTGCCAGTAGTCCTGGGGGTTATAATTCACCCCTCCACTTT
CASSPGGYNSPLHF
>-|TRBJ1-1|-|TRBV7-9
TGTGCCAGCAGCCTAGGAACTGAAGCTTTCTTT
CASSLGTEAFF
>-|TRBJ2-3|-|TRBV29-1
TGCAGCGTTGCTCTAGCCCTCCGGGCAGATACGCAGTATTTT
CSVALALRADTQYF
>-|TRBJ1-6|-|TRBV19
TGTGCCAGTAGTATTTTTAGGGACGACTCACCCCTCCACTTT
CASSIFRDDSPLHF
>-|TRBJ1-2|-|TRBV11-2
TGTGCCAGCAGCTTAGAACGGGGAGGCTATGGCTACACCTTC
CASSLERGGYGYTF
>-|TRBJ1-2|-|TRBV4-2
TGTGCCAGCAGCCAAGTCTTAGGGGCAGTATTCCCAGCTAACTATGGCTACACCTTC
CASSQVLGAVFPANYGYTF
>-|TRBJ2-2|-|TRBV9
TGTGCCAGCAGCGTTAACACCGGGGAGCTGTTTTTT
CASSVNTGELFF
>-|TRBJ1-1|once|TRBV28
TGTGCCAGCACCCGAGTGGGGGCGACTGAAGCTTTCTTT
CASTRVGATEAFF
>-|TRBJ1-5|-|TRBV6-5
TGTGCCAGCAGCCGGGACAACAATCAGCCCCAGCATTTT
CASSRDNNQPQHF
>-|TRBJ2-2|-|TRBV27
TGTGCCAGCCGACTCCCCACCGGGGAGCTGTTTTTT
CASRLPTGELFF
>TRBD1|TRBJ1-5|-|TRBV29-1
TGCAGCGTCAGGGGGGGGCAGGGGGCGAATCAGCCCCAGCATTTT
CSVRGGQGANQPQHF